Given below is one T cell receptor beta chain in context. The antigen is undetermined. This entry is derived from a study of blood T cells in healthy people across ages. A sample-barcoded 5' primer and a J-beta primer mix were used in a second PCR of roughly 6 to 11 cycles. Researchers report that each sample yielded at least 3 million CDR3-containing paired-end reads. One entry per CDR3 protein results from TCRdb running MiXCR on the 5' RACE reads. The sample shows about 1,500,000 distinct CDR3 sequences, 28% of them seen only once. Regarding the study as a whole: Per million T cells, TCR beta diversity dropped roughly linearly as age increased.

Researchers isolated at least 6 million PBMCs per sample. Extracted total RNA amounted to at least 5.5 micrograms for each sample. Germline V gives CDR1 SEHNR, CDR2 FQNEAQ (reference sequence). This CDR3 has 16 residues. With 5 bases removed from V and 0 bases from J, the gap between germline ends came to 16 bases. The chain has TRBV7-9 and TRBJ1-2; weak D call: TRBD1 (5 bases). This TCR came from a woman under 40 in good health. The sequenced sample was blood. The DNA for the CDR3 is TGTGCCAGCAGCCCAGGGAGGTCCGCAGCTAACTATGGCTACACCTTC. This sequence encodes CASSPGRSAANYGYTF.